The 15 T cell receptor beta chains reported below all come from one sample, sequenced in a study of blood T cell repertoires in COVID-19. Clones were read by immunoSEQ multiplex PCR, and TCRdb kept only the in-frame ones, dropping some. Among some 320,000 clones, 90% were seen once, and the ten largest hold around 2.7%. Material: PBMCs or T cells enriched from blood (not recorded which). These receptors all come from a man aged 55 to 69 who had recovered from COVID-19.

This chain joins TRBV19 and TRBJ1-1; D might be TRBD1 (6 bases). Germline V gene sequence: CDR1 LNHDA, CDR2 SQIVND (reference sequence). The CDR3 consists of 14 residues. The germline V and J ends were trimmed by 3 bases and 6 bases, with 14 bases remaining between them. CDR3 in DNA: TGTGCCAGTAGTATCCTACAGGGTCCCGCTGAAGCTTTCTTT. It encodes CASSILQGPAEAFF.

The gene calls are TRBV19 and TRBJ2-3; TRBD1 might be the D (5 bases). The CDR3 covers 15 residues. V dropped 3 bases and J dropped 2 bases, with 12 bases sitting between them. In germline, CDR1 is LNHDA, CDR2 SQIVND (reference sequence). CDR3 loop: CASSMRRQNTDTQYF. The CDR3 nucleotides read TGTGCCAGTAGTATGAGGAGACAGAACACAGATACGCAGTATTTT.

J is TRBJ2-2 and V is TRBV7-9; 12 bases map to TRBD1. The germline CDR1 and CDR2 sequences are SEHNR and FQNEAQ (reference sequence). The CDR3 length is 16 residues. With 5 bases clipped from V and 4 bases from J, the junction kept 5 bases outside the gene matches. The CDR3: CASSEGQGASTGELFF. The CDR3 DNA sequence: TGTGCCAGCAGCGAGGGACAGGGGGCTTCCACCGGGGAGCTGTTTTTT. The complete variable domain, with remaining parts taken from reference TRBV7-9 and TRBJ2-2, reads DTGVSQNPRHKITKRGQNVTFRCDPISEHNRLYWYRQTLGQGPEFLTYFQNEAQLEKSRLLSDRFSAERPKGSFSTLEIQRTEQGDSAMYLCASSEGQGASTGELFFGEGSRLTVL.

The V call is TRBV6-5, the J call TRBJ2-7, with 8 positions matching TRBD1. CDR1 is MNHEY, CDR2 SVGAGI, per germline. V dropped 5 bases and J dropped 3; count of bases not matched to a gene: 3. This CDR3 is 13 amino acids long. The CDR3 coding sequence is TGTGCCAGCAGTAAGGGACAGGACTACGAGCAGTACTTC. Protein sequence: CASSKGQDYEQYF.

The CDR3 loop reads CASSIALGNTEAFF. In DNA, the CDR3 is TGCGCCAGCAGCATCGCCCTAGGGAACACTGAAGCTTTCTTT. The rearrangement links TRBV10-2 to TRBJ1-1; no firm D call. The V end lost 6 bases, the J end lost 1 base, and 12 bases lay between the germline ends. The CDR3 extends over 14 amino acids. CDR1 and CDR2 (germline): WSHSY, SAAADI.

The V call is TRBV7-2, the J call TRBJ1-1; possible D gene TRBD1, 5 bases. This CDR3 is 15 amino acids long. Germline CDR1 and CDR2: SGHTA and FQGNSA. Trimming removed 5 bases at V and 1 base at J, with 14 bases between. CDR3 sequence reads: CASSTDPGKNTEAFF. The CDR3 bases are TGTGCCAGCAGCACGGACCCAGGGAAGAACACTGAAGCTTTCTTT.

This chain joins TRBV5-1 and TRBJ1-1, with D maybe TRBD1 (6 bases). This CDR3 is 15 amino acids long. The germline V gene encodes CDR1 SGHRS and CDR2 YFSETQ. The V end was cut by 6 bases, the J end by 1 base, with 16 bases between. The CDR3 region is CASTNGDIWNTEAFF. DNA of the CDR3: TGCGCCAGCACCAACGGGGACATATGGAACACTGAAGCTTTCTTT.

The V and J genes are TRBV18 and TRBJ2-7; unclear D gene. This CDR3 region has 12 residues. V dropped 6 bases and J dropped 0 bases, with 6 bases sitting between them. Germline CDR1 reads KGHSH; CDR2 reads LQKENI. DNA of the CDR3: TGTGCCAGCTCTATGAGCTCCTACGAGCAGTACTTC. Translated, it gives CASSMSSYEQYF.

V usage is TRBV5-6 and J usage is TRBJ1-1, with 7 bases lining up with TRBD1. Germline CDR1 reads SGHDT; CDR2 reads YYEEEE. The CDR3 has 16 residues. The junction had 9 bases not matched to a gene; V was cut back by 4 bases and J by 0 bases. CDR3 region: CASSNYRGMMNTEAFF. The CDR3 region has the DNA TGTGCCAGCAGCAACTACAGGGGCATGATGAACACTGAAGCTTTCTTT.

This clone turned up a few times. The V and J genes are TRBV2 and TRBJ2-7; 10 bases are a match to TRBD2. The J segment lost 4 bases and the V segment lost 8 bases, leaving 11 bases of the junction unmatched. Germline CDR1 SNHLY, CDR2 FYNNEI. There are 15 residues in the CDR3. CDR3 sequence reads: CASQTLAGAKYEQYF. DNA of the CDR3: TGTGCCAGCCAAACCCTAGCGGGAGCAAAATACGAGCAGTACTTC.

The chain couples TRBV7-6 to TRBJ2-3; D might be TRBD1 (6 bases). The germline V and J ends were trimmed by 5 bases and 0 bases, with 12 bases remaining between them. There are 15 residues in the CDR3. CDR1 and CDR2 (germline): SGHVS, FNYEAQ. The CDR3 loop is CASSGQITSTDTQYF. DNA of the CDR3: TGTGCCAGCAGCGGACAGATTACTAGCACAGATACGCAGTATTTT.

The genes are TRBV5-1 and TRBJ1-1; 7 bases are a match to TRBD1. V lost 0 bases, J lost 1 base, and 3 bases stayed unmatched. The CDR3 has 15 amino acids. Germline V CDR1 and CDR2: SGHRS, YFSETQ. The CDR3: CASSLGDSWNTEAFF. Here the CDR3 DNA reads TGCGCCAGCAGCTTGGGGGACAGTTGGAACACTGAAGCTTTCTTT.

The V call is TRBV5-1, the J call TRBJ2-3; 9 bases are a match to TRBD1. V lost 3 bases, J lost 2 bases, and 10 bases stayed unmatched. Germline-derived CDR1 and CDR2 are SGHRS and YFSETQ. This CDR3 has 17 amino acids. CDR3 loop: CASSWGTGTGTTDTQYF. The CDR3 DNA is TGCGCCAGCAGCTGGGGGACAGGGACGGGTACCACAGATACGCAGTATTTT.

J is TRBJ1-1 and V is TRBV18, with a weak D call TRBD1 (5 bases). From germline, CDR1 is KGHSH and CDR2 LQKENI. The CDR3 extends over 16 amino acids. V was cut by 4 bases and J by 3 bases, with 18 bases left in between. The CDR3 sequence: CASSRGLQSGDTEAFF. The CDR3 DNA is TGTGCCAGCTCACGGGGACTCCAAAGCGGGGACACTGAAGCTTTCTTT.

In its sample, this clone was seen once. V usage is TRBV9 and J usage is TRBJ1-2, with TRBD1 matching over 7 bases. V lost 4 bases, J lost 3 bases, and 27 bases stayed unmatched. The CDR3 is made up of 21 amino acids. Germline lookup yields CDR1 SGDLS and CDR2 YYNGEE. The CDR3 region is CASSTDRAVTNTGYWDYGYTF. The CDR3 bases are TGTGCCAGCAGCACCGACAGGGCTGTAACTAATACGGGGTATTGGGACTATGGCTACACCTTC.